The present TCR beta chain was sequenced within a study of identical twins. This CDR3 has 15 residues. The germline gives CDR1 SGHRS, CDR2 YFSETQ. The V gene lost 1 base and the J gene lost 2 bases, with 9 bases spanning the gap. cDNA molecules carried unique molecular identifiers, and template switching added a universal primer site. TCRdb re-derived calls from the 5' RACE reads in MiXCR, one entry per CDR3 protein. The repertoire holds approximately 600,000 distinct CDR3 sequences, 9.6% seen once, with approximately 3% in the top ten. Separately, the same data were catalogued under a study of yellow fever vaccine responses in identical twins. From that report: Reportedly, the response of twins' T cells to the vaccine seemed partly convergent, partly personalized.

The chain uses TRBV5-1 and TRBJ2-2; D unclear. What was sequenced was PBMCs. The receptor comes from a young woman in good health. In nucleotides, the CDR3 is TGCGCCAGCAGCTTGAGGTCAGGAAACACCGGGGAGCTGTTTTTT. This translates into CASSLRSGNTGELFF. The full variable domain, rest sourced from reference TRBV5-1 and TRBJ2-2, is KAGVTQTPRYLIKTRGQQVTLSCSPISGHRSVSWYQQTPGQGLQFLFEYFSETQRNKGNFPGRFSGRQFSNSRSEMNVSTLELGDSALYLCASSLRSGNTGELFFGEGSRLTVL.